A single sample is the source of the 5 T cell receptor beta chains below, sequenced in a study of T-cell reconstitution after alpha-beta-depleted transplantation in children. For TCRbeta, the library was prepared with unique molecular identifiers. TCRdb re-analysed the PCR reads in MiXCR, keeping a single row per CDR3 protein. The sample carries approximately 490,000 distinct CDR3 sequences, around 13% recorded once. The material sequenced was PBMCs from the stem cell graft donor, taken from the stem cell graft. The source is a human donor who donated a stem cell graft to a child with combined immunodeficiency.

The chain employs TRBV4-3 and TRBJ1-3; unclear D gene. This CDR3 is 15 amino acids long. With 1 base removed from V and 1 base from J, the gap between germline ends came to 8 bases. CDR1 LGHNA and CDR2 YSLEER come from the germline V gene. CDR3 residues: CASSQGVLSGNTIYF. In DNA form, the CDR3 reads TGCGCCAGCAGCCAAGGGGTACTTTCTGGAAACACCATATATTTT.

This chain uses TRBV10-3 with TRBJ2-7; D ambiguous. Germline CDR1 ENHRY, CDR2 SYGVKD. With 5 bases removed from V and 2 bases from J, the gap between germline ends came to 10 bases. The CDR3 runs to 13 residues. The DNA of the CDR3 is TGTGCCATCAGTCCTCTAGTACCCTACGAGCAGTACTTC. This translates into CAISPLVPYEQYF.

The V and J genes are TRBV20-1 and TRBJ2-5; 11 nucleotides agree with TRBD2. This CDR3 has 17 residues. V lost 4 bases and J lost 0; bases outside the gene matches: 10. Germline lookup yields CDR1 DFQATT and CDR2 SNEGSKA (reference sequence). CDR3 region: CSAIGLAGGRYQETQYF. The CDR3 nucleotides read TGCAGTGCTATCGGGCTAGCGGGGGGACGGTACCAAGAGACCCAGTACTTC.

A few counts support this clonotype. This chain uses TRBV15 with TRBJ2-7; tentatively, D is TRBD1 (5 bases). The CDR3 is made up of 14 amino acids. CDR1 LNHNV and CDR2 YYDKDF come from the germline V gene (reference sequence). V was shortened by 0 bases and J by 3 bases, with 9 bases between the two germline ends. CDR3 protein: CATSRDPQGYEQYF. The CDR3, as DNA: TGTGCCACCAGCAGAGACCCCCAGGGCTACGAGCAGTACTTC.

In this sample, this clonotype turned up a few times. This chain uses TRBV7-2 with TRBJ2-7; D is unresolved. Trimming took off 0 bases at V and 5 bases at J, with 11 bases between the two ends. This CDR3 is built from 14 residues. Germline V lookup: CDR1 SGHTA, CDR2 FQGNSA. CDR3 DNA: TGTGCCAGCAGCTTAGCTGTGGGCGCAAACGAGCAGTACTTC. The encoded protein is CASSLAVGANEQYF.